This record covers a single T cell receptor (beta chain). TCRdb reprocessed the 5' RACE reads, with one entry per CDR3 protein and no DNA. This table lists 500,000 to 600,000 distinct CDR3 sequences. This entry is derived from a study of T cells expressing NK-cell markers. This CDR3 has 14 residues. Germline CDR1 and CDR2: SGHRS and YFSETQ. The sequenced material came from blood T cells: a sorted CD56 or NKG2C T cell subset, CD4+ or CD8+ T cells, or bulk PBMC T cells (not recorded which). V and J are TRBV5-1 and TRBJ2-3; TCRdb names TRBD2, which stays unverified in the absence of DNA. This receptor was taken from a young man in good health. CDR3 in amino acids: CASSLPEARGSQYF.